This T cell receptor beta chain was sequenced during a study of neoadjuvant nivolumab and ipilimumab in lung cancer. A word on this clone: The antigen is undetermined.

This CDR3 region has 16 residues. Losses at the gene ends were 1 base for V and 7 bases for J; bases not matched to a gene: 6. Germline V lookup: CDR1 SGHAT, CDR2 FQNNGV. Findings of the study overall: Resected-tumor TCR richness correlated positively with pretherapy blood richness.

Sequencing used immunoSEQ multiplex PCR; TCRdb keeps in-frame clones, though not all of them. This table has over 45,000 clones, approximately 90% appearing once. The clonotype originates from an adult with non-small cell lung cancer. Some clones in this sample may be carry-over from other donors' samples. This sequence joins TRBV11-2 and TRBJ2-7; TRBD2 matches at 14 bases. The sequenced sample was blood, obtained before neoadjuvant nivolumab, alone or with ipilimumab. This CDR3 is CASSLVGTSGREEQYF. Here the CDR3 DNA reads TGTGCCAGCAGCTTAGTCGGGACTAGCGGGAGAGAAGAGCAGTACTTC.